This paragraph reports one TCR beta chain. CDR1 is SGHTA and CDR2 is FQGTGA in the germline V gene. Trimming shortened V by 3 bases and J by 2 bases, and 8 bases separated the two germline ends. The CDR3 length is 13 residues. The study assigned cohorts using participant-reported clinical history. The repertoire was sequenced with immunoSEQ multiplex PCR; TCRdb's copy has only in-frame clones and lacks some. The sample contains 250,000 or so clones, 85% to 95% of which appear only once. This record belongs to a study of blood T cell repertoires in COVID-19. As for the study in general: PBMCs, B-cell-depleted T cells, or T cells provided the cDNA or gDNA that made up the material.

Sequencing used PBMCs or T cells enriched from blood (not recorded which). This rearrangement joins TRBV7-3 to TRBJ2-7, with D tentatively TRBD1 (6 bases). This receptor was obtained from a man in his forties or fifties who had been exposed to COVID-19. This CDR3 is CASSLGAPYEQYF. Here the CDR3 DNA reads TGTGCCAGCAGCTTGGGGGCGCCCTACGAGCAGTACTTC.